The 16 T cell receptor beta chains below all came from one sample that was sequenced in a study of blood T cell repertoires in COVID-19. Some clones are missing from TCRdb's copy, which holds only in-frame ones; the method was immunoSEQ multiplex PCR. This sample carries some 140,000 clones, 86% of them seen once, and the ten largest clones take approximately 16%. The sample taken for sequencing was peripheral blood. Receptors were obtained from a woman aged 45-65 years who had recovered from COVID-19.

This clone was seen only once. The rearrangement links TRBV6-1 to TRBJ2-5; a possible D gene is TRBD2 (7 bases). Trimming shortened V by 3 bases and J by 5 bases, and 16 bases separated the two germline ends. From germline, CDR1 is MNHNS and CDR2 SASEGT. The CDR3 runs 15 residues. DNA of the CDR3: TGTGCCAGCAGTGATGGGGGGGGGCTACGGGAGACCCAGTACTTC. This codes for CASSDGGGLRETQYF.

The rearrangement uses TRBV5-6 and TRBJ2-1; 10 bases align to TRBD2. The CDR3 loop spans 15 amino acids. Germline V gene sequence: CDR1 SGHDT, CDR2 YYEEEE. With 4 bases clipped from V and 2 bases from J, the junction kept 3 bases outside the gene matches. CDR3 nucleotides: TGTGCCAGCAGCCCCGGACTAGCGGCCTACAATGAGCAGTTCTTC. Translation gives CASSPGLAAYNEQFF.

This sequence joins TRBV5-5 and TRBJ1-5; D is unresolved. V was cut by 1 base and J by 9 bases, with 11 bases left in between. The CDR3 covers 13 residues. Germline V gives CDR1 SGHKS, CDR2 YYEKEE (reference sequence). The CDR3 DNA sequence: TGTGCCAGCAGCTTGACGGTCCTATGGCCCCAGCATTTT. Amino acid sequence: CASSLTVLWPQHF.

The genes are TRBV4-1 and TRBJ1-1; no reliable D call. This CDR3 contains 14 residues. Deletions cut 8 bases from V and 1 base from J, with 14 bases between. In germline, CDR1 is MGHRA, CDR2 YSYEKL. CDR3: CASRGIGQNTEAFF. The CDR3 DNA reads TGCGCCAGCCGAGGGATAGGGCAGAACACTGAAGCTTTCTTT.

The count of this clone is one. The CDR3 sequence is CATSDLGTPSSPGELFF. Written as DNA, the CDR3 is TGTGCCACCAGTGATTTGGGGACACCAAGCAGCCCCGGGGAGCTGTTTTTT. This sequence joins TRBV24-1 and TRBJ2-2, with D possibly being TRBD1 (6 bases). This CDR3 has 17 amino acids. Between the trimmed V and J ends, which lost 0 bases and 6 bases, there was a span of 16 bases. From germline, CDR1 is KGHDR and CDR2 SFDVKD.

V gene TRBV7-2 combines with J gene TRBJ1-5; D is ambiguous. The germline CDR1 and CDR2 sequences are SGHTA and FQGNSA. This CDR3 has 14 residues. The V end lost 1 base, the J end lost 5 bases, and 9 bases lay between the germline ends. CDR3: CASSLGVAYQPQHF. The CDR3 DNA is TGTGCCAGCAGCTTAGGAGTCGCCTATCAGCCCCAGCATTTT.

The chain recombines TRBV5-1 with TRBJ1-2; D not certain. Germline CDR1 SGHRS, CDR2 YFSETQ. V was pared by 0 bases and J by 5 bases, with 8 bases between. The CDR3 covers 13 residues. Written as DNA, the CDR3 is TGCGCCAGCAGCTTGGCCGCGACTTATGGCTACACCTTC. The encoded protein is CASSLAATYGYTF. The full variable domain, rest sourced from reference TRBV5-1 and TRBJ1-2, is KAGVTQTPRYLIKTRGQQVTLSCSPISGHRSVSWYQQTPGQGLQFLFEYFSETQRNKGNFPGRFSGRQFSNSRSEMNVSTLELGDSALYLCASSLAATYGYTFGSGTRLTVV.

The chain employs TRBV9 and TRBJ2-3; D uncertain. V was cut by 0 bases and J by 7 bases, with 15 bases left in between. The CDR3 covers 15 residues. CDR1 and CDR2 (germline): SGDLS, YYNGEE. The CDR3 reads CASSVAVTPLNTQYF. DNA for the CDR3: TGTGCCAGCAGCGTAGCCGTGACTCCCCTGAATACGCAGTATTTT. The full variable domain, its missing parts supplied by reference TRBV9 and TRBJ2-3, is DSGVTQTPKHLITATGQRVTLRCSPRSGDLSVYWYQQSLDQGLQFLIQYYNGEERAKGNILERFSAQQFPDLHSELNLSSLELGDSALYFCASSVAVTPLNTQYFGPGTRLTVL.

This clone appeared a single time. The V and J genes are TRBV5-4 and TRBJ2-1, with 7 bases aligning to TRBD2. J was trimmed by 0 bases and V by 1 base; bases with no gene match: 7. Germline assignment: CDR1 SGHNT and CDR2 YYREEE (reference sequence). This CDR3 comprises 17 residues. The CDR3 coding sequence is TGTGCCAGCAGCTTGTTCGCTAGCGGCAGCTCCTACAATGAGCAGTTCTTC. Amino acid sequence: CASSLFASGSSYNEQFF.

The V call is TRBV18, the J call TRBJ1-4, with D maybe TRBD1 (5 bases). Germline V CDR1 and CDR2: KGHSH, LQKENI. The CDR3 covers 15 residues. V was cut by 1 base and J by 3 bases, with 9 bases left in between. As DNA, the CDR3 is TGTGCCAGCTCACCACAGCGGGGGGCTAATGAAAAACTGTTTTTT. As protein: CASSPQRGANEKLFF.

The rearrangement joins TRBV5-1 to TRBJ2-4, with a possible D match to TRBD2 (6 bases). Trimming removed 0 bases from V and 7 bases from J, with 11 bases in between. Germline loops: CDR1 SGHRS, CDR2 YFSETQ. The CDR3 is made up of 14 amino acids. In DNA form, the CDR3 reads TGCGCCAGCAGCTTGGACGGGGGTCGGAACATTCAGTACTTC. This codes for CASSLDGGRNIQYF. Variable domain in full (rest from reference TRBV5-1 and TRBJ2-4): KAGVTQTPRYLIKTRGQQVTLSCSPISGHRSVSWYQQTPGQGLQFLFEYFSETQRNKGNFPGRFSGRQFSNSRSEMNVSTLELGDSALYLCASSLDGGRNIQYFGAGTRLSVL.

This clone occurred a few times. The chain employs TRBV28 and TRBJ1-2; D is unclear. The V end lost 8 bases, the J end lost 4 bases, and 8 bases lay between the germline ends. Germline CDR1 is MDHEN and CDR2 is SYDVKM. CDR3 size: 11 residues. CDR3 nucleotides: TGTGCCAGCTCCCCCGGCTATGGCTACACCTTC. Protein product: CASSPGYGYTF.

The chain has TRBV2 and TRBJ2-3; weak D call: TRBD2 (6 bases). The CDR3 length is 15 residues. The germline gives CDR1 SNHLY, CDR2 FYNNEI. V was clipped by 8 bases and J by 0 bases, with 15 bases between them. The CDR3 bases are TGTGCCAGCCGACTAGTTCCCGGCAGCACAGATACGCAGTATTTT. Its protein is CASRLVPGSTDTQYF.

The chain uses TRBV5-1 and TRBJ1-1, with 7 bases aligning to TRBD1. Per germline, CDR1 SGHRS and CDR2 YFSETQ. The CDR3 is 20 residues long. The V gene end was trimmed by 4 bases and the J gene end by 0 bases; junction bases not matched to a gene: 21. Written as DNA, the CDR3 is TGCGCCAGCAGCCTACGCCCATCAGTTGCGGGACAGTCTTTGAACACTGAAGCTTTCTTT. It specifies CASSLRPSVAGQSLNTEAFF. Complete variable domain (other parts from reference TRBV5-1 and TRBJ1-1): KAGVTQTPRYLIKTRGQQVTLSCSPISGHRSVSWYQQTPGQGLQFLFEYFSETQRNKGNFPGRFSGRQFSNSRSEMNVSTLELGDSALYLCASSLRPSVAGQSLNTEAFFGQGTRLTVV.

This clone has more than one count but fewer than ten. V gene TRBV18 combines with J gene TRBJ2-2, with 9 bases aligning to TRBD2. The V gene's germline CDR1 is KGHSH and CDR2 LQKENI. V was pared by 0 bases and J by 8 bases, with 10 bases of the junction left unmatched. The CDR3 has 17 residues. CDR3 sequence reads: CASSPPVIAGARGELFF. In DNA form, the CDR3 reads TGTGCCAGCTCACCACCGGTGATAGCGGGGGCACGAGGGGAGCTGTTTTTT.

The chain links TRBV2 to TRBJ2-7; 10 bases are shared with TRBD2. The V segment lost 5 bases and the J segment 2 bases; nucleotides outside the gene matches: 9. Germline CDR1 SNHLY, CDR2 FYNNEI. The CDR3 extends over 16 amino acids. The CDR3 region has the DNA TGTGCCAGCAGTAAGCCTAGCGGGAGTAAGGCCTACGAGCAGTACTTC. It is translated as CASSKPSGSKAYEQYF.